A single sample is the source of the 32 T cell receptor beta chains below, sequenced in a study of blood T cell repertoires in COVID-19. Clones were sequenced by immunoSEQ multiplex PCR, and TCRdb holds only the in-frame ones, with some missing. The table shows about 140,000 clones, with under 90% occurring only once. The sample was peripheral blood. These receptors all come from a woman of 80 years or more in a cohort sampled during active or convalescent COVID-19.

This rearrangement joins TRBV21-1 to TRBJ2-7; the tabulated D call, TRBD2, remains unverified against the DNA. TRBV21-1 is shown as a pseudogene. The length of the CDR3 is 15 residues. The CDR3 bases are TGTGCCAGCAGCAACGGACTAGCGGGGGGCGCCGAGCAGTACGTC. As protein: CASSNGLAGGAEQYV.

The chain's CDR3 is CASSESAKRLYGYTF. Here the CDR3 DNA reads TGTGCCAGCAGTGAAAGTGCGAAGAGACTATATGGCTACACCTTC. The chain uses TRBV6-1 and TRBJ1-2; unclear D gene. Germline lookup yields CDR1 MNHNS and CDR2 SASEGT. This CDR3 is 15 amino acids long. V lost 2 bases and J lost 5, with 15 bases in between.

This rearrangement joins TRBV6-5 to TRBJ1-2; 9 nucleotides match TRBD1. The J segment lost 4 bases and the V segment lost 10 bases, leaving 10 bases of the junction unmatched. This CDR3 region has 14 residues. The germline CDR1 and CDR2 sequences are MNHEY and SVGAGI. In nucleotides, the CDR3 is TGTGCCACCCCCGGACAGGGGAGAGGCTATGGCTACACCTTC. This translates into CATPGQGRGYGYTF.

This sequence joins TRBV18 and TRBJ1-5, with D unresolved. V was trimmed by 3 bases and J by 0 bases, leaving 6 bases between them. Germline CDR1 is KGHSH and CDR2 is LQKENI. CDR3 length equals 14 residues. The CDR3 nucleotides are TGTGCCAGCTCACCTCCCTATAGCAATCAGCCCCAGCATTTT. Protein product: CASSPPYSNQPQHF. Filled out from reference TRBV18 and TRBJ1-5, the complete variable domain reads NAGVMQNPRHLVRRRGQEARLRCSPMKGHSHVYWYRQLPEEGLKFMVYLQKENIIDESGMPKERFSAEFPKEGPSILRIQQVVRGDSAAYFCASSPPYSNQPQHFGDGTRLSIL.

This chain uses TRBV5-1 with TRBJ2-5, with a tentative D call TRBD1 (6 bases). Germline CDR1 is SGHRS and CDR2 is YFSETQ. The ends were cut back, 4 bases at V and 5 bases at J, with 15 bases in the middle. The CDR3 spans 14 residues. CDR3 sequence reads: CASSMGQLAETQYF. CDR3 coding DNA: TGCGCCAGCAGCATGGGACAATTGGCGGAGACCCAGTACTTC.

J is TRBJ1-5 and V is TRBV18; D possibly corresponds to TRBD1 (5 bases). Trimming stripped 4 bases from V and 3 bases from J, with 10 bases between. The CDR3 has 14 residues. Germline assignment: CDR1 KGHSH and CDR2 LQKENI. The CDR3 sequence: CASSLGVINQPQHF. In DNA form, the CDR3 reads TGTGCCAGCTCACTAGGGGTTATCAATCAGCCCCAGCATTTT. The full variable domain, with the rest looked up from reference TRBV18 and TRBJ1-5, is NAGVMQNPRHLVRRRGQEARLRCSPMKGHSHVYWYRQLPEEGLKFMVYLQKENIIDESGMPKERFSAEFPKEGPSILRIQQVVRGDSAAYFCASSLGVINQPQHFGDGTRLSIL.

The rearrangement joins TRBV13 to TRBJ1-5; D unclear. CDR3 size: 13 residues. Germline V gene lookup returns CDR1 PRHDT and CDR2 FYEKMQ (reference sequence). The V end lost 5 bases, the J end lost 3 bases, and 8 bases lay between the germline ends. As DNA, the CDR3 is TGTGCCAGCAGCACAAAACCCAATCAGCCCCAGCATTTT. Translation gives CASSTKPNQPQHF.

V is TRBV15 and J is TRBJ1-2; D is unclear. Trimming left V 5 bases short and J 4 bases short, with 20 bases between. Germline V gives CDR1 LNHNV, CDR2 YYDKDF (reference sequence). This CDR3 comprises 16 residues. The CDR3 DNA sequence: TGTGCCACCAGCGAGGGATCGGTTATCGACTTCTATGGCTACACCTTC. This translates into CATSEGSVIDFYGYTF. Looking up the rest from reference TRBV15 and TRBJ1-2 gives the full variable domain: DAMVIQNPRYQVTQFGKPVTLSCSQTLNHNVMYWYQQKSSQAPKLLFHYYDKDFNNEADTPDNFQSRRPNTSFCFLDIRSPGLGDTAMYLCATSEGSVIDFYGYTFGSGTRLTVV.

The genes are TRBV20-1 and TRBJ2-3, with D uncertain. Germline-derived CDR1 and CDR2 are DFQATT and SNEGSKA (reference sequence). V was pared by 2 bases and J by 4 bases, with 4 bases between. The length of the CDR3 is 11 residues. The CDR3: CSARIADTQYF. For the CDR3, the DNA is TGCAGTGCTAGAATCGCAGATACGCAGTATTTT.

A word on this clone: One junction end disagrees with the germline gene, perhaps due to a read error. For the CDR3, the DNA is TGTGCTAGCAGCTTAGGTGTGAGCGGTACGCAGTATTTT. As protein: CASSLGVSGTQYF. The gene calls are TRBV7-7 and TRBJ2-3; a weak D match, TRBD2 (5 bases). Germline CDR1 is SSHAT and CDR2 is FNYEAQ (reference sequence). The CDR3 loop spans 13 amino acids.

This clone has just a few counts. The genes are TRBV5-6 and TRBJ2-7; D gene ambiguous. The CDR3 is 14 residues long. V lost 0 bases to trimming and J lost 2 bases, with 9 bases between them. Germline values: CDR1 SGHDT, CDR2 YYEEEE. As DNA, the CDR3 is TGTGCCAGCAGCTTGGGCGGCTCAACCTACGAGCAGTACTTC. It translates to CASSLGGSTYEQYF.

The chain uses TRBV5-1 and TRBJ1-3, with TRBD1 matching 8 bases. V lost 3 bases to trimming and J lost 3 bases; unmatched junction nucleotides: 2. The length of the CDR3 is 14 residues. Per germline, CDR1 SGHRS and CDR2 YFSETQ. CDR3: CASSSTGDGNTIYF. The CDR3 DNA is TGCGCCAGCAGCTCGACAGGGGATGGAAACACCATATATTTT.

This clone occurred once. This chain connects TRBV5-1 to TRBJ2-5; possible D gene TRBD1, 6 bases. CDR1 is SGHRS and CDR2 is YFSETQ in the germline V gene. Trimming removed 4 bases from V and 2 bases from J, with 9 bases in between. CDR3 length: 13 amino acids. The CDR3 sequence is CASSPDRQETQYF. The CDR3 DNA reads TGCGCCAGCAGCCCCGACAGGCAAGAGACCCAGTACTTC.

The chain joins TRBV9 to TRBJ1-3; the match to TRBD1 covers 8 bases. The length of the CDR3 is 17 residues. The junction had 5 bases not matched to a gene; V was cut back by 0 bases and J by 0 bases. Germline loops: CDR1 SGDLS, CDR2 YYNGEE. The CDR3 nucleotides are TGTGCCAGCAGCGTAGGACCGGGACAGGTCTCTGGAAACACCATATATTTT. Translating gives CASSVGPGQVSGNTIYF.

As to this clone: Given a much more abundant clone one base away, this may be a read error. The chain is built from TRBV2 and TRBJ1-2; 8 nucleotides match TRBD1. CDR3 length: 13 residues. Germline CDR1 and CDR2: SNHLY and FYNNEI. V lost 6 bases and J lost 4; bases outside the gene matches: 4. CDR3 nucleotides: TGTGCCAGCAGGTCCGGGACAGGCTATGGCTACACCTTC. This codes for CASRSGTGYGYTF. The variable domain in full, completed from reference TRBV2 and TRBJ1-2, reads EPEVTQTPSHQVTQMGQEVILRCVPISNHLYFYWYRQILGQKVEFLVSFYNNEISEKSEIFDDQFSVERPDGSNFTLKIRSTKLEDSAMYFCASRSGTGYGYTFGSGTRLTVV.

The gene calls are TRBV6-6 and TRBJ2-3; TRBD2 is a possible D gene (6 bases). Germline V gene sequence: CDR1 MNHNY, CDR2 SVGAGI (reference sequence). The CDR3 runs to 14 residues. Trimming left V 4 bases short and J 1 base short, with 9 bases between. CDR3 sequence reads: CASSSSGGTDTQYF. CDR3 nucleotides: TGTGCCAGCAGTTCGTCGGGGGGCACAGATACGCAGTATTTT.

This chain joins TRBV15 and TRBJ1-2; TRBD1 is a possible D gene (5 bases). This CDR3 is built from 16 residues. CDR1 and CDR2 (germline): LNHNV, YYDKDF (reference sequence). Deletions cut 3 bases from V and 2 bases from J, with 16 bases between. The CDR3 protein is CATSSATRGRNYGYTF. CDR3 nucleotide sequence: TGTGCCACCAGCAGTGCGACAAGGGGTCGAAACTATGGCTACACCTTC.

The chain is built from TRBV5-1 and TRBJ2-3; D is ambiguous. V gave up 0 bases and J gave up 0 bases, with 11 bases separating them. Germline assignment: CDR1 SGHRS and CDR2 YFSETQ. This CDR3 is built from 16 residues. The CDR3 nucleotides are TGCGCCAGCAGCTTGGACTTATCCTCTAGCACAGATACGCAGTATTTT. Translated: CASSLDLSSSTDTQYF.

This clone was seen only a few times. The DNA for the CDR3 is TGTGCCAGCAGTTTATTCGCAGGGAACGACAATCAGCCCCAGCATTTT. Its protein is CASSLFAGNDNQPQHF. The chain is built from TRBV27 and TRBJ1-5, with a tentative D call TRBD1 (5 bases). The CDR3 contains 16 residues. V was pared by 1 base and J by 3 bases, with 13 bases between. Germline values: CDR1 MNHEY, CDR2 SMNVEV (reference sequence).

V and J are TRBV6-6 and TRBJ1-5; 9 nucleotides agree with TRBD1. The germline V gene has CDR1 MNHNY and CDR2 SVGAGI (reference sequence). V gave up 5 bases and J gave up 3 bases; unmatched junction bases: 5. The CDR3 is 15 residues long. The CDR3 DNA sequence: TGTGCCAGCAGTGATGGGACAGGGCCCAATCAGCCCCAGCATTTT. Residues: CASSDGTGPNQPQHF.

The rearrangement joins TRBV7-7 to TRBJ2-2; 13 bases agree with TRBD2. The CDR3 length is 16 residues. V trimming: 5 bases; J trimming: 7 bases; junction bases outside the gene matches: 7. From germline, CDR1 is SSHAT and CDR2 FNYEAQ (reference sequence). Here the CDR3 reads CASSEGLAGTGGELFF. In DNA, the CDR3 is TGTGCCAGCAGCGAGGGACTAGCGGGGACGGGCGGGGAGCTGTTTTTT.

The CDR3 region is CAIRDGNNSPLHF. The CDR3 DNA follows: TGTGCCATCAGAGACGGGAATAATTCACCCCTCCACTTT. J is TRBJ1-6 and V is TRBV10-3, with no clear D. The CDR3 consists of 13 residues. V lost 6 bases and J 5 bases, leaving 8 bases between the germline ends. The germline V gene encodes CDR1 ENHRY and CDR2 SYGVKD.

This clone appeared once. The chain uses TRBV27 and TRBJ2-1, with 11 bases that match TRBD2. Per the germline V gene, CDR1 is MNHEY and CDR2 is SMNVEV (reference sequence). The CDR3 extends over 15 amino acids. J gave up 6 bases and V 6 bases, and 7 bases lay outside the gene matches. CDR3 nucleotides: TGTGCCAGCAGAACAATAGCGGGGGGGGGCAATGAGCAGTTCTTC. It is translated as CASRTIAGGGNEQFF.

The rearrangement links TRBV11-2 to TRBJ1-2, with 8 bases identical to TRBD1. The junction had 11 bases not matched to a gene; V was cut back by 6 bases and J by 8 bases. This CDR3 has 14 amino acids. CDR1 and CDR2 (germline): SGHAT, FQNNGV. In nucleotides, the CDR3 is TGTGCCAGCAGAGCAATCGGACAGGGCTACGGCTACACCTTC. Translated, it gives CASRAIGQGYGYTF.

This clone has just one count. The chain carries TRBV5-4 and TRBJ1-2; D might be TRBD1 (6 bases). This CDR3 has 15 amino acids. CDR1 is SGHNT, CDR2 YYREEE, per germline (reference sequence). The V gene lost 1 base and the J gene lost 6 bases, with 16 bases spanning the gap. The CDR3 DNA sequence: TGTGCCAGCAGCTTGCCCAAGGGGGGGTGGAATGGCTACACCTTC. It yields the protein CASSLPKGGWNGYTF.

CDR3 amino acids: CASRVRGANEQYF. The CDR3 DNA reads as TGTGCCAGCAGGGTCCGGGGGGCCAACGAGCAGTACTTC. The chain couples TRBV2 to TRBJ2-7, with D possibly being TRBD2 (7 bases). The V and J ends lost 6 bases and 5 bases respectively, with 14 bases between them. The CDR3 has 13 residues. CDR1 is SNHLY and CDR2 is FYNNEI in the germline V gene.

The gene calls are TRBV1 and TRBJ2-1; the table calls TRBD2, which could not be checked here. TRBV1 is a pseudogene. This CDR3 has 15 residues. CDR3 in DNA: TGCACCAGCAGCCACTTAGCGGGGCTCGACAATGAGCAGTTCTTC. Its protein product is CTSSHLAGLDNEQFF.

The table lists this clone with a count of one. The genes are TRBV15 and TRBJ1-1, with D possibly matching TRBD1 (5 bases). The CDR3 contains 16 residues. CDR1 is LNHNV and CDR2 is YYDKDF in the germline V gene (reference sequence). Deletions cut 0 bases from V and 0 bases from J, with 11 bases between. The CDR3 DNA is TGTGCCACCAGCAGAGACAGGGAGGCCATGAACACTGAAGCTTTCTTT. Its protein is CATSRDREAMNTEAFF.

The rearrangement joins TRBV5-1 to TRBJ1-1; D gene ambiguous. The CDR3 runs to 14 residues. Between the trimmed V and J ends, which lost 4 bases and 5 bases, there was a span of 15 bases. Looked up from germline, CDR1 is SGHRS and CDR2 is YFSETQ. CDR3 in amino acids: CASSPAGGWTEAFF. CDR3 DNA: TGCGCCAGCAGCCCGGCCGGAGGGTGGACTGAAGCTTTCTTT.

This clone was seen just once. The V call is TRBV28, the J call TRBJ2-7; 7 bases are a match to TRBD1. Germline CDR1 is MDHEN and CDR2 is SYDVKM. The CDR3 is 16 amino acids. V was pared by 5 bases and J by 4 bases, with 14 bases of the junction left unmatched. The CDR3: CASSPDPRQGQYEQYV. CDR3 DNA: TGTGCCAGCAGTCCCGACCCACGACAGGGACAGTACGAGCAGTACGTC.

J is TRBJ2-5 and V is TRBV3-1 (or the pseudogene TRBV3-2); TRBD2 is a possible D gene (5 bases). Trimming took off 6 bases at V and 5 bases at J, with 13 bases between the two ends. The CDR3 is 13 residues long. The germline gives CDR1 LGHDT, CDR2 YNNKEL (reference sequence). CDR3 DNA sequence: TGTGCCAGCAGTAATGGGGAGAGGGAGACCCAGTACTTC. As protein: CASSNGERETQYF.

Comment on this clone: An end of the junction differs from the germline gene, which may be a read error. The CDR3 here is CSVGTGQPPGDF. The DNA for the CDR3 is TGCAGCGTTGGTACGGGACAGCCCCCGGGGGACTTC. The chain has TRBV29-1 and TRBJ2-5, with D perhaps TRBD1 (7 bases). The CDR3 is made up of 12 amino acids. Germline values: CDR1 SQVTM, CDR2 ANQGSEA.